What follows are 2 T cell receptor beta chains derived from one specimen sequenced in a study of OX40 agonist ivuxolimab in advanced cancers. Repertoires were generated with immunoSEQ multiplex PCR, while TCRdb's copy carries only in-frame clones and drops some. The table records tens of thousands of clones, around 80% of them present only once. This specimen consisted of CD4+ or CD8+ T cells sorted from blood, obtained in a trial of the OX40 agonist ivuxolimab. The receptors come from an adult with an advanced solid tumor such as melanoma, head and neck, liver or kidney cancer.

The chain has TRBV29-1 and TRBJ2-5; TRBD2 is a possible D gene (5 bases). CDR3 size: 12 residues. Germline lookup yields CDR1 SQVTM and CDR2 ANQGSEA. V was clipped by 5 bases and J by 4 bases, with 11 bases between them. This CDR3 reads CSVRGGGETQYF. CDR3 DNA sequence: TGCAGCGTTCGAGGAGGAGGAGAGACCCAGTACTTC. The whole variable domain, remainder taken from reference TRBV29-1 and TRBJ2-5, is SAVISQKPSRDICQRGTSLTIQCQVDSQVTMMFWYRQQPGQSLTLIATANQGSEATYESGFVIDKFPISRPNLTFSTLTVSNMSPEDSSIYLCSVRGGGETQYFGPGTRLLVL.

The V gene is TRBV7-2, the J gene TRBJ1-1; 7 nucleotides match TRBD1. The V and J ends lost 5 bases and 3 bases, in that order; junction bases with no gene match: 9. The germline gives CDR1 SGHTA, CDR2 FQGNSA. The CDR3 has 15 residues. CDR3 amino acids: CASSPGSDRHTEAFF. The CDR3 nucleotides are TGTGCCAGCAGCCCCGGGTCGGACAGGCACACTGAAGCTTTCTTT.